The 14 T cell receptor beta chains reported below all come from one sample, sequenced in a study of shared clonotypes between healthy human individuals. Sequencing was performed with immunoSEQ multiplex PCR; in TCRdb, only in-frame clones are kept and a portion is missing. The repertoire holds over 1.5 million clones, with about 98% as singletons. Sample: naive CD4+ T cells sorted from blood. Subset described: CD45RA+ positively selected. The receptors were gathered from a man younger than 45 in good health.

This chain uses TRBV5-6 with TRBJ1-4, with 9 nucleotides matching TRBD1. This CDR3 has 15 amino acids. The V segment lost 2 bases and the J segment 4 bases; nucleotides outside the gene matches: 3. Germline lookup yields CDR1 SGHDT and CDR2 YYEEEE. This chain's CDR3 is CASSLPGQGNEKLFF. The CDR3 region has the DNA TGTGCCAGCAGCTTACCGGGACAGGGTAATGAAAAACTGTTTTTT.

The chain employs TRBV29-1 and TRBJ1-1, with D possibly TRBD1 on 5 matching bases. The CDR3 is made up of 12 amino acids. CDR1 is SQVTM and CDR2 is ANQGSEA in the germline V gene. V lost 3 bases and J 9 bases, leaving 14 bases between the germline ends. CDR3 nucleotide sequence: TGCAGCGTTGATATCGGGGCCTCGAAAGCTTTCTTT. Amino acid sequence: CSVDIGASKAFF.

The chain joins TRBV18 to TRBJ2-3; D gene uncertain. Trimming removed 3 bases at V and 0 bases at J, with 16 bases between. CDR3 length equals 17 residues. CDR1 is KGHSH and CDR2 is LQKENI in the germline V gene. The CDR3 DNA is TGTGCCAGCTCACCGGGTCTCGCAGGCCCTAGCACAGATACGCAGTATTTT. It encodes CASSPGLAGPSTDTQYF.

The chain links TRBV7-3 to TRBJ2-3, with a weak D call TRBD1 (6 bases). Trimming stripped 5 bases from V and 11 bases from J, with 17 bases between. The CDR3 has 13 amino acids. The germline CDR1 and CDR2 sequences are SGHTA and FQGTGA. The CDR3 nucleotides are TGTGCCAGCAGCGCCCAACAGGGAACACAGCAGTATTTT. It specifies CASSAQQGTQQYF.

This clone was seen only a few times. The CDR3 coding sequence is TGTGCCAGCTGGGGACTAGCGGGTCACAATGAGCAGTTCTTC. Translated, it gives CASWGLAGHNEQFF. The gene calls are TRBV27 and TRBJ2-1; TRBD2 aligns across 12 bases. V was pared by 8 bases and J by 5 bases, with 4 bases of the junction left unmatched. The CDR3 is made up of 14 amino acids. CDR1 and CDR2 from the germline V gene are MNHEY and SMNVEV (reference sequence).

The rearrangement joins TRBV2 to TRBJ2-7; 10 nucleotides agree with TRBD1. Germline CDR1 and CDR2: SNHLY and FYNNEI. CDR3 length: 14 residues. J lost 3 bases, V lost 4 bases, and 3 bases had no gene match. CDR3 DNA: TGTGCCAGCAGTGGACAGGGGGCAGGCTACGAGCAGTACTTC. It is translated as CASSGQGAGYEQYF.

This CDR3 is CASSPRGAYYGYTF. CDR3 nucleotides: TGTGCCAGCAGTCCGCGGGGCGCTTACTATGGCTACACCTTC. The chain employs TRBV2 and TRBJ1-2; D may be TRBD1 (5 bases). The ends were cut back, 5 bases at V and 3 bases at J, with 13 bases in the middle. Germline loops: CDR1 SNHLY, CDR2 FYNNEI. This CDR3 spans 14 amino acids.

This chain links TRBV14 with TRBJ1-2; D is uncertain. This CDR3 is 15 amino acids long. Trimming cost V 4 bases and J 1 base, with 13 bases left between them. Germline loops: CDR1 SGHDN, CDR2 FVKESK. CDR3 region: CASSPGPTVNYGYTF. The CDR3 bases are TGTGCCAGCAGCCCGGGCCCCACAGTTAACTATGGCTACACCTTC.

As regards this clone: This sample includes further DNA sequences coding for the same CDR3. The chain combines TRBV6-5 with TRBJ1-1; tentatively, D is TRBD1 (6 bases). Trimming removed 1 base from V and 1 base from J, with 10 bases in between. The length of the CDR3 is 15 residues. From germline, CDR1 is MNHEY and CDR2 SVGAGI. The CDR3 nucleotides are TGTGCCAGCAGTTACTTACCACAGGGGAACACTGAAGCTTTCTTT. Residues: CASSYLPQGNTEAFF.

The rearrangement uses TRBV19 and TRBJ1-5; TRBD1 agrees at 7 bases. Germline CDR1 reads LNHDA; CDR2 reads SQIVND (reference sequence). The CDR3 has 14 amino acids. V gave up 9 bases and J gave up 4 bases; unmatched junction bases: 9. CDR3 region: CASVETGTNQPQHF. The CDR3 DNA sequence: TGTGCCAGCGTCGAGACAGGGACAAATCAGCCCCAGCATTTT.

The DNA for the CDR3 is TGTGCCAGCAGCCCGACCAGACTAGCCAAGGACCAAGAGACCCAGTACTTC. Translated: CASSPTRLAKDQETQYF. The V call is TRBV9, the J call TRBJ2-5; 7 bases line up with TRBD2. Per the germline V gene, CDR1 is SGDLS and CDR2 is YYNGEE. Trimming cost V 4 bases and J 0 bases; bases outside gene matches: 12. CDR3 length: 17 residues.

The chain is built from TRBV9 and TRBJ2-2; 12 bases fit TRBD2. The CDR3 loop spans 16 amino acids. V shed 0 bases and J 6 bases; nucleotides not matched to a gene: 3. Germline V gives CDR1 SGDLS, CDR2 YYNGEE. The CDR3 is CASSVGGTSGSGELFF. The CDR3 DNA reads as TGTGCCAGCAGCGTAGGCGGGACTAGCGGGTCCGGGGAGCTGTTTTTT.

With regard to this clone: This sample also contains other DNA sequences that code for the same CDR3. This sequence joins TRBV5-1 and TRBJ1-1; tentatively, D is TRBD1 (6 bases). Trimming stripped 4 bases from V and 2 bases from J, with 12 bases between. Germline CDR1 is SGHRS and CDR2 is YFSETQ. The CDR3 is 14 amino acids. CDR3 nucleotide sequence: TGCGCCAGCAGCCTGGGGGGGCAAAACACTGAAGCTTTCTTT. It specifies CASSLGGQNTEAFF. The whole variable domain, filled in from reference TRBV5-1 and TRBJ1-1, reads KAGVTQTPRYLIKTRGQQVTLSCSPISGHRSVSWYQQTPGQGLQFLFEYFSETQRNKGNFPGRFSGRQFSNSRSEMNVSTLELGDSALYLCASSLGGQNTEAFFGQGTRLTVV.

The chain links TRBV19 to TRBJ2-7, with 10 bases identical to TRBD1. J lost 8 bases, V lost 10 bases, and 11 bases had no gene match. Per germline, CDR1 LNHDA and CDR2 SQIVND (reference sequence). The CDR3 runs to 13 residues. In nucleotides, the CDR3 is TGTGCCACCGCCGGGACAGGGGTCAGAAAGCAGTACTTC. Amino acid sequence: CATAGTGVRKQYF. The full variable domain, with the rest looked up from reference TRBV19 and TRBJ2-7, is DGGITQSPKYLFRKEGQNVTLSCEQNLNHDAMYWYRQDPGQGLRLIYYSQIVNDFQKGDIAEGYSVSREKKESFPLTVTSAQKNPTAFYLCATAGTGVRKQYFGPGTRLTVT.